The T cell receptor (beta chain) described here comes from a study of cytomegalovirus exposure and HLA in healthy donors (dated by TCRdb to the late 2010s). For the study in its entirety: An earlier analysis of fewer than 750 of the donors reported approximately 260 Gb of sequence data and 90 million to 120 million unique TCR beta sequences obtained from about 179 million T cells. Roughly 300 gigabases of sequencing data and around 90 million unique TCR sequences made up an early release that covered 500 to 700 HLA-typed donors. Of the approximately 400 genotyped donors, roughly 80% fell in the genetic ancestry cluster associated with self-reported Caucasian donors. The aim of the study was to test whether cataloging public T cell receptors could identify signatures of past pathogen exposure. The study used immunosequencing to profile the T cell repertoires of approximately 640 subjects and linked those repertoires to cytomegalovirus serostatus. Besides the first cohort of hundreds of subjects, a separate validation cohort made up of some 110 different subjects was used. To predict cytomegalovirus infection status, the study combined high-throughput TCR immunosequencing, statistical association of individual TCRs with disease status, and machine learning. In a later analysis, previously published TCR beta repertoires from more than 500 donors were re-analyzed and high-resolution HLA genotyping was added so that TCR occurrence patterns could be studied. In the later analysis, no new phenotypic data were used to find candidate immune exposures; instead, reliance was placed on TCR beta sequences and their occurrence across donors. An earlier analysis of a few hundred of the donors applied high-throughput TCR beta sequencing to assess whether each TCR beta V gene segment acted as functional or pseudogenic. Donor age, sex, ethnicity and CMV serostatus were collected together with the repertoire data. A later genetic analysis used genome-wide SNP genotypes for about 60% of the roughly 700 donors, treating that subset as a discovery cohort. Every repertoire in the discovery cohort had been generated on one and the same sequencing platform. Both class I and class II loci were covered by HLA typing, at four-digit resolution. Typing coverage varied by locus: roughly 629-630 donors for A, B, C, DRB1 and DQB1; approximately 520 for DQA1; more than 600 for DPA1; roughly 450 for DPB1. Because of strong linkage in the cohort, roughly five DR-DQ haplotypes were treated as single units for association and clustering. Across around 400 genotyped donors of the cohort, an average of roughly 230,000 unique TCR beta nucleotide sequences per donor were sequenced, and 15% to 20% of those sequences were non-productive. Findings and caveats that apply to the study as a whole: According to a later genetic analysis, donors in an Asian-associated ancestry cluster had fewer N-insertions in productive TCRs than the approximately 710-donor mean. Across donors, most TCR sequences were observed very rarely, whereas some public TCRs were present in many individuals. Strong co-occurrence of HLA alleles, especially DR and DQ, made assigning TCR associations to individual alleles difficult. It was suggested by the authors that the approach could potentially be generalized to other disease states and immunological phenotypes. In a later analysis, the rate of TCR association differed among HLA loci, with DRB1 alleles having the most associated TCRs and HLA-C alleles having the fewest. In a later analysis, several top co-occurrence clusters were reported to appear linked to parvovirus B19, influenza, CMV and Epstein-Barr virus. A later analysis associated some 17,000 TCR beta sequences with specific HLA alleles at a false discovery rate of 0.05. Compared with equally common non-associated chains, HLA-associated TCR beta chains in a later analysis were more clonally expanded and had lower generation probabilities. An earlier analysis of approximately 600 of the donors showed that most TCR beta V segments appeared in productive rearrangements either about 90% or about 30% of the time, which broadly matched IMGT annotations. Because HLA typing was unavailable for some donors at each locus, only the typed subset was used in association tests. In the study, approximately 150 TCR beta chains were listed as associated with cytomegalovirus. The presence/absence analyses assumed that sequencing depth was roughly uniform across donors, and that assumption may not be true. This cohort had only TCR beta chains sequenced, and the lack of alpha or paired-chain data limited which features could be detected. Correlated functional status among segregating V segments might be attributable to linkage disequilibrium, but an unknown experimental factor could not be ruled out. The sequencing pipeline was judged likely to have produced a cluster of highly shared sequence variants as a technical artifact. The earlier analysis of some 540 of the donors excluded some 15 rarely observed V segments, including chromosome 9 orphons, because counts were too low. In both the original and validation cohorts, the classifier was reported to diagnose cytomegalovirus status with high specificity and sensitivity. A few of the identified cytomegalovirus-associated TCR beta chains were confirmed in vitro to be specific for cytomegalovirus antigens. In a later analysis, most CMV-associated TCR beta chains were found to appear HLA-restricted, with HLA associations seemingly driven largely by CMV exposure. Some IMGT-functional V segments, including TRBV6-2 and TRBV6-3, could not be told apart with the 87-base-pair reads, so those segments were excluded. In a later genetic analysis, a missense DCLRE1C variant was associated with V-gene and J-gene trimming of TCR beta chains, and the association was replicated in an independent cohort. A further reported finding was that TCR beta sequences accurately predicted the HLA-A and HLA-B alleles for most subjects in the first cohort. For the cohort, immune exposure information was limited to CMV serostatus.

In total, roughly 670 healthy bone marrow donors made up the cohort. At the time of sampling, every cohort member was nominally healthy, though immune exposures that went unrecorded were likely present. The donor was CMV seronegative and belonged to the group of 350 or so seronegative cohort members. A peripheral blood sample was provided by each donor, and peripheral blood mononuclear cells were used for TCR beta sequencing. Genomic DNA was extracted from the blood cell samples with the Qiagen DNeasy Blood Extraction Kit. Based on the germline V gene (reference sequence), the CDR1 and CDR2 sequences are SGHKS and YYEKEE. V has 2 bases trimmed and J has 3 bases trimmed; junction bases matching no gene number 6. From cysteine to phenylalanine, the CDR3 is 16 amino acids long. Only the CDR3 portion is preserved as DNA: 48 bases, with reading frame beginning at the first base. As regards this clone: No cognate antigen has been identified for it.

Libraries came from the immunoSEQ multiplex PCR assay. A mixture of 60 forward primers for TCR Vbeta segments and 13 reverse primers for TCR Jbeta segments was used in the multiplex PCR. A multiplex PCR assay on genomic DNA amplified the CDR3 region of rearranged TCR beta genes. Amplified TCR beta libraries were sequenced as 87-base-pair reads on the Illumina HiSeq System. Per the source publication's procedure: A later analysis tallied 80 million to 95 million unique TCR beta chains across the 700 or so repertoires, and about 10 million of those chains were shared by two or more donors. Raw reads were error-corrected and collapsed into unique sequences with a nearest-neighbor algorithm that merged closely related sequences to remove PCR and sequencing errors. To assign V, D and J gene segments, CDR3 sequences were aligned to IMGT reference sequences. For a sequence to be retained, at least a six-nucleotide match to both a V gene segment and a J gene segment was required. A rearrangement counted as productive if the CDR3 had no stop codons and remained in frame with V and J, and every other rearrangement counted as non-productive. Following IMGT convention, CDR3 was defined as the stretch from the second conserved V-encoded cysteine up to the conserved J-encoded phenylalanine. In an earlier analysis of 500 to 650 of the donors, sequences lacking an unambiguous match to a single V gene segment were excluded. An earlier analysis of a few hundred of the donors called V segments functional above 56.7% productive rearrangements and segregating when the between-donor standard deviation exceeded 5%. A statistical classification framework was built for diagnosing cytomegalovirus status from the catalog of TCR beta chain sequences. V and J gene assignment, in a later analysis, came from comparing TCR nucleotide sequences with IMGT/GENE-DB human TR gene sequences. Using the TCRdist pipeline, a later analysis assigned CDR3 sequences along with most-parsimonious VDJ recombination scenarios. A later analysis defined each TCR beta chain by its CDR3 amino acid sequence plus V-gene family, and excluded reads lacking a unique V-gene family. A later analysis removed roughly 590 highly shared, low-generation-probability nucleotide sequences to deal with suspected cross-contamination and a sequencing artifact. A later analysis calculated a clonal expansion index for each public chain from normalized within-repertoire ranks of inferred template counts. A later analysis computed generation probabilities with a VDJ recombination model fitted to out-of-frame rearrangements, and checked the results against IGoR. In a later analysis, TCR-TCR, TCR-HLA and TCR-CMV co-occurrence was scored with hypergeometric tests, and a repertoire-size bias correction was applied to TCR pairs. To estimate false discovery rates, a later analysis permuted the HLA or CMV assignments 20 times. A later analysis grouped co-occurring TCRs with DBSCAN, adding TCRdist sequence similarity when clustering within HLA-allele-positive subsets. For co-occurrence clustering, repertoires with fewer than 30,000 or more than 120,000 public chains were excluded, along with five or six repertoires with anomalous nucleotide sharing. TCRdb limited this immuneACCESS table to in-frame rearrangements with V and J called. A share of clones is missing; checked studies link under half to unresolved V genes, and the rest is unexplained. That table furnishes V, J and clone size, whereas the DNA furnished D and trimming. The sample table on file contains tens of thousands of clones. Jointly, the top ten make up 1.5% of the sample.

Rearrangement joined TRBV5-5 to TRBJ2-5, with 11 bases matching TRBD2. The sequence came from a woman aged 60-75 years in good health and CMV-seronegative. Sequenced material: PBMCs. The nucleotide sequence is given as TGTGCCAGCAGCTTAACCGGGACTAGCGGAAAAGAGACCCAGTACTTC. The encoded protein is CASSLTGTSGKETQYF.